Described below is a single T cell receptor beta chain sequence and its context. Its antigen is not known. 13 Jbeta primers and 60 Vbeta primers were used for the PCR. Authors' processing steps: Roughly 12 million shared chains were among some 80 million unique TCR beta chains counted in a later analysis. The repertoire was sequenced with immunoSEQ multiplex PCR; TCRdb's copy has only in-frame clones and lacks some. V and J calls plus clone size are reproduced from that table; the DNA served to infer D and trimming. The sample has 150,000 to 200,000 clones, around nine tenths seen once. The record originates from a study of cytomegalovirus exposure and HLA in healthy donors. Points from the study as a whole: Later analysis identified some 16,000 TCR beta sequences associated with HLA alleles, using a false discovery rate threshold of 0.05. What was likely a sequencing artifact was a cluster of highly shared sequence variants.

Sample: PBMCs. This TCR came from a woman aged 18-30 years in good health and CMV-seronegative.

CDR3 DNA sequence: TGTGCCAGCAGCCGAATAGGGGAAGAGCAGTTCTTC. Translating gives CASSRIGEEQFF. The chain combines TRBV5-4 with TRBJ2-1; D is possibly TRBD1 (5 bases). Germline-derived CDR1 and CDR2 are SGHNT and YYREEE (reference sequence). V lost 4 bases to trimming and J lost 10 bases, with 12 bases between them. The CDR3 contains 12 residues. The full variable domain, with the rest looked up from reference TRBV5-4 and TRBJ2-1, is ETGVTQSPTHLIKTRGQQVTLRCSSQSGHNTVSWYQQALGQGPQFIFQYYREEENGRGNFPPRFSGLQFPNYSSELNVNALELDDSALYLCASSRIGEEQFFGPGTRLTVL.